Listed here are 24 T cell receptor beta chains from one sample, sequenced in a study of blood T cells in healthy people across ages. A second about 7 to 12 cycle PCR used barcoded and J-beta primers. Using its own MiXCR run on the 5' RACE reads, TCRdb lists one record per CDR3 protein. The sample lists hundreds of thousands of distinct CDR3 sequences; 45% to 60% were seen once. Source material: blood. These receptors were collected from a woman aged 80 or over in good health.

This chain connects TRBV12-3 or TRBV12-4 to TRBJ2-3; TRBD2 aligns across 11 bases. Germline trimming cut 5 bases from V and 5 bases from J; bases unmatched to any gene: 6. This CDR3 region has 15 residues. The CDR3 loop is CASSNSGGAIDTQYF. The CDR3 region has the DNA TGTGCCAGCAGTAATAGCGGGGGGGCAATAGATACGCAGTATTTT.

The chain has TRBV7-9 and TRBJ2-1; 9 bases map to TRBD2. Germline V gene sequence: CDR1 SEHNR, CDR2 FQNEAQ (reference sequence). J was trimmed by 7 bases and V by 3 bases; bases with no gene match: 10. The CDR3 extends over 16 amino acids. CDR3 nucleotides: TGTGCCAGCAGCTTTTACATTAGCGGGAGATTAAATGAGCAGTTCTTC. It translates to CASSFYISGRLNEQFF.

A remark on this clonotype: This may arise from a read error, as a much more abundant clone is one base away. This chain uses TRBV29-1 with TRBJ2-7, with a weak D call TRBD2 (6 bases). CDR3 length: 14 amino acids. The germline CDR1 and CDR2 sequences are SQVTM and ANQGSEA. The CDR3 DNA reads as TGCGGCGTTGAGGTTCGGAGGGACTCCTACGAGCAGTACTTC. It specifies CGVEVRRDSYEQYF.

The J gene is TRBJ2-1, the V gene TRBV20-1; 7 bases are a match to TRBD2. The CDR3 runs 14 residues. Germline CDR1 DFQATT, CDR2 SNEGSKA (reference sequence). The V gene end was trimmed by 5 bases and the J gene end by 3 bases; junction bases not matched to a gene: 7. This CDR3 reads CSAGEGGGYNEQFF. The CDR3 nucleotides read TGCAGTGCTGGGGAGGGTGGGGGCTACAATGAGCAGTTCTTC.

The J gene is TRBJ1-5, the V gene TRBV12-3 or TRBV12-4, with D tentatively TRBD1 (6 bases). Deletions cut 1 base from V and 7 bases from J, with 14 bases between. The CDR3 covers 15 residues. CDR3 DNA: TGTGCCAGCAGTTTAGTAGGCAGGGGCTTACAGCCCCAGCATTTT. Residues: CASSLVGRGLQPQHF.

A few counts support this clonotype. The chain links TRBV7-3 to TRBJ2-3; no definite D call. The CDR3 length is 16 residues. Looked up from germline, CDR1 is SGHTA and CDR2 is FQGTGA. V dropped 2 bases and J dropped 0 bases, with 12 bases sitting between them. The CDR3 region has the DNA TGTGCCAGCAGCTTACTACACGGGTACAGCACAGATACGCAGTATTTT. Translated: CASSLLHGYSTDTQYF.

This clonotype has ten or more counts. V usage is TRBV7-9 and J usage is TRBJ1-1; tentatively, D is TRBD1 (5 bases). CDR3 size: 12 residues. Trimming took off 5 bases at V and 7 bases at J, with 11 bases between the two ends. Germline V gives CDR1 SEHNR, CDR2 FQNEAQ (reference sequence). In DNA form, the CDR3 reads TGTGCCAGCAGCCCAAGGGGCGGTGAAGCTTTCTTT. Its translation is CASSPRGGEAFF.

Turning to this clonotype: At one of its ends the junction is not consistent with the germline gene, which may arise from a read error. The V gene is TRBV19, the J gene TRBJ2-1; D is unclear. The germline gives CDR1 LNHDA, CDR2 SQIVND (reference sequence). The CDR3 sequence is 13 residues long. The chain's CDR3 is CVSSITDYNEQFF. DNA of the CDR3: TGTGTCAGTAGTATAACGGACTACAATGAGCAGTTCTTC.

This clonotype has ten or more counts. CDR3 region: CASGGATDTQYF. CDR3 in DNA: TGTGCCTCAGGGGGCGCGACAGATACGCAGTATTTT. V is TRBV24-1 and J is TRBJ2-3; TRBD1 matches at 8 bases. Germline CDR1 is KGHDR and CDR2 is SFDVKD. V was pared by 12 bases and J by 3 bases, with 4 bases of the junction left unmatched. This CDR3 comprises 12 residues.

Details on this clonotype: A much larger clone is a single base away; this may be a read error. The V and J genes are TRBV12-3 or TRBV12-4 and TRBJ2-7; the D gene could be TRBD1 or TRBD2 (6 bases each). The germline V and J ends were trimmed by 6 bases and 10 bases, with 13 bases remaining between them. This CDR3 has 11 residues. This chain's CDR3 is CASSQGGSQYF. The CDR3 DNA reads TGTGCCAGCAGCCAAGGGGGGAGCCAGTACTTC.

Details on this clonotype: A much larger clone lies one base from this, so it may be a read error. The chain couples TRBV29-1 to TRBJ1-5; D gene ambiguous. The CDR3 totals 13 residues. CDR1 is SQVTM and CDR2 is ANQGSEA in the germline V gene. CDR3 protein: CSVGDLGNQPRHF. CDR3 coding DNA: TGCAGCGTTGGAGACCTGGGCAATCAGCCCCGGCATTTT. Combining the CDR3 with reference TRBV29-1 and TRBJ1-5 gives the whole variable domain SAVISQKPSRDICQRGTSLTIQCQVDSQVTMMFWYRQQPGQSLTLIATANQGSEATYESGFVIDKFPISRPNLTFSTLTVSNMSPEDSSIYLCSVGDLGNQPRHFGDGTRLSIL.

V gene TRBV24-1 combines with J gene TRBJ2-2; 9 bases are shared with TRBD1. With V trimmed by 7 bases and J by 5 bases, 7 bases remained unmatched. The CDR3 length is 15 residues. The germline V gene encodes CDR1 KGHDR and CDR2 SFDVKD. CDR3 loop: CATRSTGGRTGELFF. Here the CDR3 DNA reads TGTGCCACCAGATCGACAGGGGGTCGAACCGGGGAGCTGTTTTTT.

The sample holds a few counts of this clonotype. The chain uses TRBV2 and TRBJ2-2; TRBD1 aligns across 10 bases. Germline V gene lookup returns CDR1 SNHLY and CDR2 FYNNEI. The V gene end was trimmed by 8 bases and the J gene end by 1 base; junction bases not matched to a gene: 4. The CDR3 length is 15 residues. For the CDR3, the DNA is TGTGCCAGCGGGGGACAGGGGATGAACACCGGGGAGCTGTTTTTT. Translating gives CASGGQGMNTGELFF.

The CDR3 nucleotides read TGTGCCAGCAGCTTGTTCGCTAGCTCTGAGCAGTACTTC. This codes for CASSLFASSEQYF. The V call is TRBV5-6, the J call TRBJ2-5, with D perhaps TRBD2 (5 bases). Trimming pared 1 base from V and 11 bases from J, leaving 15 bases between. The CDR3 has 13 residues. Germline CDR1 SGHDT, CDR2 YYEEEE. Filled out from reference TRBV5-6 and TRBJ2-5, the complete variable domain reads DAGVTQSPTHLIKTRGQQVTLRCSPKSGHDTVSWYQQALGQGPQFIFQYYEEEERQRGNFPDRFSGHQFPNYSSELNVNALLLGDSALYLCASSLFASSEQYFGPGTRLLVL.

V usage is TRBV12-3 or TRBV12-4 and J usage is TRBJ1-3; D not certain. The V end was cut by 1 base, the J end by 2 bases, with 9 bases between. This CDR3 comprises 15 residues. The CDR3 reads CASSLGESAGNTIYF. The CDR3 DNA sequence: TGTGCCAGCAGTTTAGGGGAAAGTGCTGGAAACACCATATATTTT.

As concerns this clonotype: This sequence may be a read error, since a much larger clone differs from it by one base. CDR3 amino acids: CASSLVGTLFQGAQYF. The CDR3 DNA sequence: TGTGCCAGCAGTTTAGTCGGGACCTTGTTTCAGGGGGCCCAGTACTTC. This chain links TRBV12-3 or TRBV12-4 with TRBJ2-7, with TRBD1 identical over 8 bases. With V trimmed by 1 base and J by 10 bases, 15 bases remained unmatched. The CDR3 has 16 residues.

The V and J genes are TRBV20-1 and TRBJ1-4; D gene uncertain. This CDR3 has 10 amino acids. Germline V gives CDR1 DFQATT, CDR2 SNEGSKA (reference sequence). V lost 6 bases to trimming and J lost 4 bases, with 3 bases between them. The CDR3: CSASNEKLFF. The CDR3 DNA reads as TGCAGTGCAAGTAATGAAAAACTGTTTTTT.

As regards this clonotype: This may come from a read error, since a much larger clone is one base off. V and J are TRBV7-6 and TRBJ2-5, with D perhaps TRBD2 (6 bases). The CDR3 extends over 13 amino acids. Germline V gives CDR1 SGHVS, CDR2 FNYEAQ. CDR3: CTSNIRRGETQYF. The CDR3 region has the DNA TGTACCAGCAACATTCGGAGGGGAGAGACCCAGTACTTC.

V usage is TRBV12-3 or TRBV12-4 and J usage is TRBJ2-1; the D is unclear. The V end lost 6 bases, the J end lost 8 bases, and 11 bases lay between the germline ends. This CDR3 has 12 residues. The CDR3 here is CASSPLLYEQFF. CDR3 sequence (DNA): TGTGCCAGCAGCCCCCTATTGTATGAGCAGTTCTTC.

The J gene is TRBJ2-7, the V gene TRBV20-1; the D gene is possibly TRBD2 (5 bases). Trimming removed 7 bases at V and 7 bases at J, with 29 bases between. The CDR3 extends over 16 amino acids. Germline assignment: CDR1 DFQATT and CDR2 SNEGSKA (reference sequence). The CDR3 region is CSVTLSAESSYNEQYF. In DNA form, the CDR3 reads TGCAGTGTTACCCTTAGCGCGGAGAGCTCCTACAATGAGCAGTACTTC.

This clonotype has a count of ten or more. J is TRBJ2-5 and V is TRBV9; 11 bases agree with TRBD2. This CDR3 spans 17 amino acids. CDR1 is SGDLS, CDR2 YYNGEE, per germline. The ends lost 2 bases at V and 5 bases at J; junction bases unmatched: 11. In DNA, the CDR3 is TGTGCCAGCAGCGTTGGAACTAGCGGGAGTCTCCAGGAGACCCAGTACTTC. It encodes CASSVGTSGSLQETQYF.

V usage is TRBV20-1 and J usage is TRBJ2-3; D might be TRBD1 (6 bases). The V gene's germline CDR1 is DFQATT and CDR2 SNEGSKA (reference sequence). The CDR3 extends over 13 amino acids. V was pared by 8 bases and J by 2 bases, with 14 bases between. The CDR3: CSLRPGATDTQYF. As DNA, the CDR3 is TGCAGTCTACGGCCAGGGGCCACAGATACGCAGTATTTT.

V and J are TRBV5-6 and TRBJ2-7; 14 bases are shared with TRBD2. The CDR3 covers 18 residues. CDR1 is SGHDT, CDR2 YYEEEE, per germline. V dropped 6 bases and J dropped 2; count of bases not matched to a gene: 13. The DNA for the CDR3 is TGTGCCAGCACTTATCTGACTAGCGGGAGGGCCAACCCCTACGAGCAGTACTTC. Translation gives CASTYLTSGRANPYEQYF.

In this sample, this clonotype turned up once. This may come from a read error, since a much larger clone is one base off. The chain recombines TRBV2 with TRBJ2-7; 8 nucleotides agree with TRBD2. The CDR3 contains 11 residues. With 10 bases clipped from V and 4 bases from J, the junction kept 3 bases outside the gene matches. Per germline, CDR1 SNHLY and CDR2 FYNNEI. CDR3 amino acids: CATGGVYEQYF. Written as DNA, the CDR3 is TGTGCCACGGGAGGGGTATACGAGCAGTACTTC.